What follows are 32 T cell receptor beta chains derived from one specimen sequenced in a study of OX40 agonist ivuxolimab in advanced cancers. The protocol was immunoSEQ multiplex PCR, while the TCRdb copy is restricted to in-frame clones and leaves out a portion. The table lists 70,000 to 75,000 clones, less than 90% of them singletons. This sample comprised CD4+ or CD8+ T cells sorted from blood, obtained in a trial of the OX40 agonist ivuxolimab. All receptors come from an adult with an advanced solid tumor such as melanoma, head and neck, liver or kidney cancer.

This clone has a single count. The genes are TRBV28 and TRBJ2-1; 8 nucleotides agree with TRBD1. Germline values: CDR1 MDHEN, CDR2 SYDVKM. The CDR3 consists of 16 residues. Trimming took 5 bases from V and 2 from J; bases not matched to a gene: 8. In nucleotides, the CDR3 is TGTGCCAGCAGTATTACAGGGGGTGGGGCCTACAATGAGCAGTTCTTC. Translating gives CASSITGGGAYNEQFF.

The chain has TRBV7-3 and TRBJ2-2; D gene unclear. The germline CDR1 and CDR2 sequences are SGHTA and FQGTGA. The CDR3 covers 14 residues. Trimming stripped 2 bases from V and 4 bases from J, with 8 bases between. The CDR3 reads CASSLVPFTGELFF. The CDR3 nucleotides read TGTGCCAGCAGCTTAGTTCCCTTCACCGGGGAGCTGTTTTTT.

J is TRBJ2-7 and V is TRBV18; D perhaps matches TRBD2 (6 bases). The V gene's germline CDR1 is KGHSH and CDR2 LQKENI. Trimming left V 8 bases short and J 3 bases short, with 11 bases between. This CDR3 is 12 amino acids long. Here the CDR3 DNA reads TGTGCCAGCCGCGGGGACCACTACGAGCAGTACTTC. Protein sequence: CASRGDHYEQYF.

The chain combines TRBV29-1 with TRBJ1-6, with no clear D. CDR3 size: 12 residues. The germline V gene encodes CDR1 SQVTM and CDR2 ANQGSEA. Trimming pared 5 bases from V and 18 bases from J, leaving 20 bases between. The CDR3 nucleotides read TGCAGCGTTCGCCAGAGTCTTAATTCACCCCACTTT. Translated, it gives CSVRQSLNSPHF.

The chain joins TRBV18 to TRBJ1-2; D might be TRBD1 (6 bases). The length of the CDR3 is 13 residues. The V gene lost 2 bases and the J gene lost 6 bases, with 10 bases spanning the gap. Germline V gene data show CDR1 as KGHSH and CDR2 as LQKENI. The CDR3: CASSPGGWDGYTF. The DNA for the CDR3 is TGTGCCAGCTCACCAGGGGGCTGGGATGGCTACACCTTC.

This clone was found a few times. The chain uses TRBV11-2 and TRBJ2-3; D is unresolved. This CDR3 has 12 amino acids. With 3 bases removed from V and 1 base from J, the gap between germline ends came to 2 bases. The germline CDR1 and CDR2 sequences are SGHAT and FQNNGV. The CDR3 region is CASSFGTDTQYF. In nucleotides, the CDR3 is TGTGCCAGCAGCTTTGGCACAGATACGCAGTATTTT.

The CDR3 here is CASSVKAPGIETQYF. CDR3 DNA sequence: TGTGCCAGCAGTGTAAAGGCCCCGGGAATAGAGACCCAGTACTTC. V is TRBV27 and J is TRBJ2-5, with TRBD2 as a possible D gene (5 bases). The CDR3 is made up of 15 amino acids. V was shortened by 5 bases and J by 4 bases, with 17 bases between the two germline ends. Germline V lookup: CDR1 MNHEY, CDR2 SMNVEV (reference sequence).

The chain links TRBV6-1 to TRBJ2-2; D gene uncertain. CDR1 and CDR2 (germline): MNHNS, SASEGT. There are 14 residues in the CDR3. DNA of the CDR3: TGTGCTACAAACCCTGGGAATCGGGCCGGGGAGCTGTTTTTT. Amino acid sequence: CATNPGNRAGELFF.

As DNA, the CDR3 is TGTGCTCCACAGGATGACAGGGGTTTTTCTAACTATGGCTACACCTTC. Protein: CAPQDDRGFSNYGYTF. The chain employs TRBV19 and TRBJ1-2; the match to TRBD1 covers 8 bases. Germline values: CDR1 LNHDA, CDR2 SQIVND (reference sequence). CDR3 length: 16 residues.

The genes are TRBV7-2 and TRBJ1-3; D unclear. The length of the CDR3 is 14 residues. Germline V gives CDR1 SGHTA, CDR2 FQGNSA. V was shortened by 1 base and J by 0 bases, with 4 bases between the two germline ends. Written as DNA, the CDR3 is TGTGCCAGCAGCTTAGACAGCTCTGGAAACACCATATATTTT. Amino acid sequence: CASSLDSSGNTIYF.

The chain recombines TRBV5-4 with TRBJ1-6; possible D gene TRBD1, 6 bases. The CDR3 extends over 16 amino acids. Trimming took off 1 base at V and 10 bases at J, with 18 bases between the two ends. Germline V gene sequence: CDR1 SGHNT, CDR2 YYREEE (reference sequence). CDR3: CASSLIGGRGSSPLHF. CDR3 nucleotide sequence: TGTGCCAGCAGCTTGATCGGGGGGAGGGGGTCATCACCCCTCCACTTT. The complete variable domain, with remaining parts taken from reference TRBV5-4 and TRBJ1-6, reads ETGVTQSPTHLIKTRGQQVTLRCSSQSGHNTVSWYQQALGQGPQFIFQYYREEENGRGNFPPRFSGLQFPNYSSELNVNALELDDSALYLCASSLIGGRGSSPLHFGNGTRLTVT.

This chain links TRBV7-8 with TRBJ1-1; possible D gene TRBD1, 5 bases. Germline values: CDR1 SGHVS, CDR2 FQNEAQ. V lost 2 bases and J lost 4, with 11 bases in between. The CDR3 runs 14 residues. The CDR3 loop is CASSLRGVGTEAFF. CDR3 in DNA: TGTGCCAGCAGCTTACGGGGGGTAGGCACTGAAGCTTTCTTT.

In its sample, this clone was seen once. The gene calls are TRBV7-9 and TRBJ1-2; no clear D gene. This CDR3 region has 12 residues. The germline CDR1 and CDR2 sequences are SEHNR and FQNEAQ (reference sequence). The V gene lost 2 bases and the J gene lost 9 bases, with 10 bases spanning the gap. The CDR3 protein is CASSLQMGSYTF. For the CDR3, the DNA is TGTGCCAGCAGCTTACAGATGGGGAGCTACACCTTC.

The V call is TRBV7-3, the J call TRBJ2-1; 8 nucleotides agree with TRBD1. Trimming cost V 3 bases and J 6 bases; bases outside gene matches: 4. The CDR3 spans 14 residues. Germline V lookup: CDR1 SGHTA, CDR2 FQGTGA. The CDR3 loop reads CASSFGQGGNEQFF. The DNA for the CDR3 is TGTGCCAGCAGCTTCGGACAGGGTGGCAATGAGCAGTTCTTC.

The chain combines TRBV18 with TRBJ1-5, with unresolved D. Trimming took off 0 bases at V and 5 bases at J, with 5 bases between the two ends. CDR1 KGHSH and CDR2 LQKENI come from the germline V gene. The CDR3 contains 13 residues. CDR3 nucleotide sequence: TGTGCCAGCTCACCACCCGGGGATCAGCCCCAGCATTTT. Protein sequence: CASSPPGDQPQHF. Based on the CDR3 plus reference TRBV18 and TRBJ1-5, the full variable domain is NAGVMQNPRHLVRRRGQEARLRCSPMKGHSHVYWYRQLPEEGLKFMVYLQKENIIDESGMPKERFSAEFPKEGPSILRIQQVVRGDSAAYFCASSPPGDQPQHFGDGTRLSIL.

Ten or more counts support this clone. The chain uses TRBV27 and TRBJ1-1; a possible D gene is TRBD1 (5 bases). V gave up 6 bases and J gave up 0 bases, with 11 bases separating them. Germline loops: CDR1 MNHEY, CDR2 SMNVEV (reference sequence). The CDR3 extends over 14 amino acids. CDR3 nucleotides: TGTGCCAGCAGATTAACGGACATGAACACTGAAGCTTTCTTT. Translating it yields CASRLTDMNTEAFF.

This chain joins TRBV2 and TRBJ2-5, with D perhaps TRBD2 (5 bases). V lost 5 bases and J 7 bases, leaving 14 bases between the germline ends. The CDR3 is 13 residues long. Germline CDR1 and CDR2: SNHLY and FYNNEI. The CDR3 nucleotides are TGTGCCAGCAGTACCACCTCCAGCGGGACCCAGTACTTC. Protein: CASSTTSSGTQYF.

V is TRBV11-2 and J is TRBJ2-7; 8 bases are shared with TRBD2. After removal of 3 bases from V and 6 bases from J, the junction contained 13 bases not matched to a gene. The CDR3 has 16 amino acids. Germline CDR1 and CDR2: SGHAT and FQNNGV. CDR3 sequence (DNA): TGTGCCAGCAGCTTTAGAGGCCGGGGGGGGGCATCCGAGCAGTACTTC. As protein: CASSFRGRGGASEQYF.

The V call is TRBV19, the J call TRBJ1-5; 9 bases agree with TRBD1. Unmatched junction bases numbered 3, after V lost 3 bases and J lost 6 bases. This CDR3 comprises 14 residues. The germline V gene encodes CDR1 LNHDA and CDR2 SQIVND (reference sequence). The CDR3 here is CASSIKTGGQPQHF. CDR3 nucleotides: TGTGCCAGTAGTATTAAGACAGGGGGTCAGCCCCAGCATTTT.

The V and J genes are TRBV5-8 and TRBJ1-5; D might be TRBD1 (6 bases). Germline-derived CDR1 and CDR2 are SGHTS and YDEGEE. V lost 3 bases and J 5 bases, leaving 15 bases between the germline ends. This CDR3 comprises 15 residues. CDR3 protein: CASSYQGLGHQPQHF. The CDR3 nucleotides read TGTGCCAGCAGCTATCAGGGGTTGGGCCATCAGCCCCAGCATTTT.

V usage is TRBV6-5 and J usage is TRBJ2-5; D gene ambiguous. The CDR3 runs 15 residues. Deletions cut 5 bases from V and 5 bases from J, with 18 bases between. The V gene's germline CDR1 is MNHEY and CDR2 SVGAGI. CDR3 nucleotide sequence: TGTGCCAGCAGTCCTATTAGTCCCCCGGGCGAGACCCAGTACTTC. Translating gives CASSPISPPGETQYF.

The chain couples TRBV7-9 to TRBJ1-2; 8 bases match TRBD1. The CDR3 loop spans 14 amino acids. Germline V gene lookup returns CDR1 SEHNR and CDR2 FQNEAQ (reference sequence). Trimming at V came to 5 bases and at J to 0 bases, leaving 2 bases not matched to a gene. CDR3 region: CASSQGQANYGYTF. CDR3 DNA: TGTGCCAGCAGCCAGGGACAGGCTAACTATGGCTACACCTTC.

The rearrangement links TRBV7-2 to TRBJ2-7; 10 nucleotides line up with TRBD2. The CDR3 runs 16 residues. Germline values: CDR1 SGHTA, CDR2 FQGNSA. J was trimmed by 2 bases and V by 0 bases; bases with no gene match: 4. CDR3 coding DNA: TGTGCCAGCAGCTTAGCAAGCGGGAGGGCCCCCTACGAGCAGTACTTC. This sequence encodes CASSLASGRAPYEQYF.

As to this clone: This specimen includes other DNA sequences encoding the same CDR3. The chain carries TRBV12-5 and TRBJ2-6; 7 bases map to TRBD2. Germline CDR1 is LGHNT and CDR2 is FRNRAP. V shed 5 bases and J 4 bases; nucleotides not matched to a gene: 5. The CDR3 has 15 amino acids. This CDR3 is CASGPWGGGANVLTF. The CDR3 region has the DNA TGTGCTAGTGGTCCTTGGGGGGGAGGGGCCAACGTCCTGACTTTC. Variable domain in full (rest from reference TRBV12-5 and TRBJ2-6): DARVTQTPRHKVTEMGQEVTMRCQPILGHNTVFWYRQTMMQGLELLAYFRNRAPLDDSGMPKDRFSAEMPDATLATLKIQPSEPRDSAVYFCASGPWGGGANVLTFGAGSRLTVL.

This clone has only a few counts. The chain joins TRBV2 to TRBJ1-5, with D unclear. The V end was cut by 4 bases, the J end by 3 bases, with 10 bases between. Germline values: CDR1 SNHLY, CDR2 FYNNEI. The CDR3 consists of 14 residues. The CDR3 sequence: CASSGRSPNQPQHF. In DNA, the CDR3 is TGTGCCAGCAGTGGCAGGTCGCCCAATCAGCCCCAGCATTTT.

CDR3: CASSLGGTSYEQYF. In nucleotides, the CDR3 is TGCGCCAGCAGCTTGGGCGGGACCTCCTACGAGCAGTACTTC. The chain uses TRBV5-1 and TRBJ2-7; D is possibly TRBD2 (6 bases). Trimming pared 0 bases from V and 0 bases from J, leaving 7 bases between. The V gene's germline CDR1 is SGHRS and CDR2 YFSETQ. CDR3 length: 14 amino acids.

This rearrangement joins TRBV21-1 to TRBJ2-1; the D call TRBD2 from the table was never checked on the DNA. TRBV21-1 is a pseudogene. The CDR3 length is 13 residues. CDR3 nucleotide sequence: TGTGCCATACCGGGACTAGCCTACAATGAGCAGTTCTTC. Translation: CAIPGLAYNEQFF.

J is TRBJ2-1 and V is TRBV28, with D possibly being TRBD2 (6 bases). Looked up from germline, CDR1 is MDHEN and CDR2 is SYDVKM. This CDR3 spans 13 amino acids. Trimming removed 1 base from V and 10 bases from J, with 11 bases in between. The CDR3 protein is CASSLSGVREQFF. The CDR3 bases are TGTGCCAGCAGTTTATCGGGGGTTAGGGAGCAGTTCTTC.

V gene TRBV30 combines with J gene TRBJ1-4, with D perhaps matching TRBD1 (5 bases). CDR3 length: 14 residues. Germline loops: CDR1 GTSNPN, CDR2 SVGIG (reference sequence). The V end lost 3 bases, the J end lost 7 bases, and 15 bases lay between the germline ends. The CDR3 region has the DNA TGTGCCTGGAGCATGGGCCAGAGGGGTGAAAAACTGTTTTTT. Amino acid sequence: CAWSMGQRGEKLFF.

This chain joins TRBV6-5 and TRBJ2-3, with 10 bases matching TRBD2. The J segment lost 4 bases and the V segment lost 5 bases, leaving 3 bases of the junction unmatched. CDR1 MNHEY and CDR2 SVGAGI come from the germline V gene. The CDR3 runs 14 residues. The CDR3 spells CASSTSGAADTQYF. In DNA, the CDR3 is TGTGCCAGCAGTACTAGCGGGGCGGCAGATACGCAGTATTTT.

The chain has TRBV18 and TRBJ2-3; D ambiguous. The CDR3 is made up of 16 amino acids. Germline V gene data show CDR1 as KGHSH and CDR2 as LQKENI. The V end was cut by 0 bases, the J end by 3 bases, with 13 bases between. CDR3 bases: TGTGCCAGCTCACCACCGAAACGGGTAGGAACAGATACGCAGTATTTT. Translating it yields CASSPPKRVGTDTQYF. Based on the CDR3 plus reference TRBV18 and TRBJ2-3, the full variable domain is NAGVMQNPRHLVRRRGQEARLRCSPMKGHSHVYWYRQLPEEGLKFMVYLQKENIIDESGMPKERFSAEFPKEGPSILRIQQVVRGDSAAYFCASSPPKRVGTDTQYFGPGTRLTVL.

This sequence joins TRBV5-1 and TRBJ2-1, with 8 positions matching TRBD2. The CDR3 consists of 18 residues. Trimming took 0 bases from V and 3 from J; bases not matched to a gene: 11. Germline lookup yields CDR1 SGHRS and CDR2 YFSETQ. This CDR3 is CASSLDPRIAGHYNEQFF. CDR3 sequence (DNA): TGCGCCAGCAGCTTGGACCCTCGGATAGCGGGGCACTACAATGAGCAGTTCTTC.